The 23 T cell receptor beta chains below all came from one sample that was sequenced in a study of shared clonotypes between healthy human individuals (dated by TCRdb to about 2020). Library construction relied on the immunoSEQ multiplex PCR assay. TCRdb obtained this table from immuneACCESS and retained in-frame rearrangements with V and J assigned. These tables miss some clones; where compared with another copy, unresolved V genes account for less than half of the shortfall, and the remainder is unexplained. The sample records 550,000 to 600,000 clones, around 80% of which are singletons. Together, the top ten hold 12% of the sample. Sequencing was carried out using PBMCs. The receptors stem from a middle-aged woman in good health. Some clones in this sample may be carry-over from other donors' samples.

The sample holds a few counts of this clone. This chain's CDR3 is CASAPLDRAYEQYF. The CDR3, as DNA: TGTGCCAGCGCTCCGTTGGACAGGGCCTACGAGCAGTACTTC. The V call is TRBV19, the J call TRBJ2-7, with TRBD1 matching over 8 bases. This CDR3 region has 14 residues. Germline CDR1 reads LNHDA; CDR2 reads SQIVND (reference sequence). V was pared by 9 bases and J by 2 bases, with 9 bases of the junction left unmatched.

CDR3: CAFPGPAGELFF. The CDR3 coding sequence is TGTGCCTTCCCGGGCCCGGCCGGGGAGCTGTTTTTT. The chain recombines TRBV30 with TRBJ2-2; unclear D gene. Between the trimmed V and J ends, which lost 7 bases and 6 bases, there was a span of 12 bases. The CDR3 contains 12 residues. Per germline, CDR1 GTSNPN and CDR2 SVGIG (reference sequence).

The chain carries TRBV28 and TRBJ2-1, with D perhaps matching TRBD1 or TRBD2 (6 bases each). Between the trimmed V and J ends, which lost 7 bases and 0 bases, there was a span of 16 bases. The CDR3 spans 16 residues. Germline V gene sequence: CDR1 MDHEN, CDR2 SYDVKM. This CDR3 is CASTPRGLRSYNEQFF. For the CDR3, the DNA is TGTGCCAGCACCCCTCGGGGGCTACGCTCCTACAATGAGCAGTTCTTC.

CDR3 sequence (DNA): TGTGCCAGCAGCTTAGATCTAGGCGGCACAGATACGCAGTATTTT. This translates into CASSLDLGGTDTQYF. This chain links TRBV11-2 with TRBJ2-3, with no clear D. Germline V CDR1 and CDR2: SGHAT, FQNNGV. The CDR3 has 15 amino acids. Trimming removed 0 bases from V and 1 base from J, with 8 bases in between.

The chain links TRBV28 to TRBJ2-2, with 10 bases identical to TRBD2. Germline V CDR1 and CDR2: MDHEN, SYDVKM. V shed 8 bases, J shed 5 bases, and the junction held 17 bases outside the gene matches. The CDR3 spans 18 residues. The CDR3 DNA sequence: TGTGCCAGCGGAGTTCTAGCGGGAGCCGGGAGTCGAACCGGGGAGCTGTTTTTT. This translates into CASGVLAGAGSRTGELFF.

This CDR3 reads CASSPDSGYSYNEQFF. CDR3 in DNA: TGCGCCAGCAGCCCCGATAGCGGGTACTCCTACAATGAGCAGTTCTTC. This sequence joins TRBV5-1 and TRBJ2-1; 7 bases match TRBD2. V shed 4 bases and J 0 bases; nucleotides not matched to a gene: 7. The CDR3 has 16 amino acids. Germline V gives CDR1 SGHRS, CDR2 YFSETQ.

As to this clone: A much larger clone is a single base away; this may be a read error. J is TRBJ2-4 and V is TRBV10-3, with 10 bases matching TRBD2. Germline V CDR1 and CDR2: ENHRY, SYGVKD. The CDR3 has 16 amino acids. V shed 6 bases and J 2 bases; nucleotides not matched to a gene: 7. The CDR3: CAIRAGGPESKNIQYF. The CDR3 DNA follows: TGTGCCATCAGAGCGGGAGGGCCTGAGTCCAAAAACATTCAGTACTTC.

This rearrangement joins TRBV11-2 to TRBJ1-4; D is possibly TRBD1 (6 bases). V gave up 4 bases and J gave up 5 bases, with 8 bases separating them. Germline assignment: CDR1 SGHAT and CDR2 FQNNGV. This CDR3 is 13 amino acids long. CDR3 residues: CASSWDINEKLFF. CDR3 nucleotides: TGTGCCAGCAGCTGGGACATAAATGAAAAACTGTTTTTT.

V usage is TRBV21-1 and J usage is TRBJ1-2. TRBV21-1 is designated a pseudogene. This CDR3 comprises 14 residues. CDR3 protein: CASSPTVEGLGYTF. The CDR3 nucleotides are TGTGCCAGCAGCCCCACGGTAGAGGGCCTTGGCTACACCTTC.

The chain joins TRBV28 to TRBJ1-2; a weak D match, TRBD1 (6 bases). Trimming removed 8 bases at V and 6 bases at J, with 16 bases between. This CDR3 is built from 13 residues. The germline V gene encodes CDR1 MDHEN and CDR2 SYDVKM. CDR3 loop: CASALSGVHGYTF. Here the CDR3 DNA reads TGTGCCAGCGCTTTGTCAGGGGTCCATGGCTACACCTTC.

The CDR3 sequence is CASSYEGSPGNTIYF. For the CDR3, the DNA is TGTGCCAGCAGTTACGAAGGTTCACCTGGAAACACCATATATTTT. J is TRBJ1-3 and V is TRBV6-6; no firm D call. Per germline, CDR1 MNHNY and CDR2 SVGAGI (reference sequence). This CDR3 is 15 amino acids long. Deletions cut 2 bases from V and 2 bases from J, with 10 bases between.

The chain has TRBV4-3 and TRBJ1-1, with 8 bases identical to TRBD1. Losses at the gene ends were 0 bases for V and 4 bases for J; bases not matched to a gene: 7. This CDR3 is built from 16 residues. The germline gives CDR1 LGHNA, CDR2 YSLEER. CDR3 residues: CASSQETRTGSTEAFF. The CDR3 region has the DNA TGCGCCAGCAGCCAAGAGACCCGGACAGGGAGCACTGAAGCTTTCTTT.

This clone was picked up many times. Other nucleotide sequences from this sample produce the same CDR3. This chain uses TRBV6-4 with TRBJ2-6; 7 positions agree with TRBD1. The CDR3 has 16 residues. Trimming took 6 bases from V and 0 from J; bases not matched to a gene: 5. Germline V gives CDR1 MRHNA, CDR2 SNTAGT. The CDR3 here is CASSRDSSSGANVLTF. The CDR3 DNA reads as TGTGCCAGCAGCCGGGACAGTAGCTCTGGGGCCAACGTCCTGACTTTC.

In this sample, this clone turned up a few times. CDR3 DNA sequence: TGTGCCAGCAGGACAGACAGCAATCAGCCCCAGCATTTT. Encoded protein: CASRTDSNQPQHF. The rearrangement links TRBV2 to TRBJ1-5, with D tentatively TRBD1 (5 bases). The CDR3 extends over 13 amino acids. The V end was cut by 6 bases, the J end by 1 base, with 7 bases between. Germline CDR1 SNHLY, CDR2 FYNNEI.

The chain couples TRBV14 to TRBJ1-3, with D maybe TRBD1 (5 bases). The CDR3 loop spans 15 amino acids. Germline V gene data show CDR1 as SGHDN and CDR2 as FVKESK. The germline V and J ends were trimmed by 7 bases and 0 bases, with 13 bases remaining between them. Written as DNA, the CDR3 is TGTGCCAGCACGCCAGCAGGGAGCTCTGGAAACACCATATATTTT. Translation gives CASTPAGSSGNTIYF. The full variable domain, its missing parts supplied by reference TRBV14 and TRBJ1-3, is EAGVTQFPSHSVIEKGQTVTLRCDPISGHDNLYWYRRVMGKEIKFLLHFVKESKQDESGMPNNRFLAERTGGTYSTLKVQPAELEDSGVYFCASTPAGSSGNTIYFGEGSWLTVV.

About this clone: This likely came from a read error, as a far larger clone is one base away. This specimen includes other DNA sequences encoding the same CDR3. The chain joins TRBV30 to TRBJ1-2, with D possibly TRBD1 on 5 matching bases. Per the germline V gene, CDR1 is GTSNPN and CDR2 is SVGIG (reference sequence). V lost 1 base, J lost 7 bases, and 10 bases lay in between. The CDR3 spans 12 residues. The CDR3 protein is CAWSEQAGGYTF. The CDR3 nucleotides are TGTGCCTGGAGTGAACAGGCTGGTGGCTACACCTTC.

As DNA, the CDR3 is TGTGCCAGCAGCCCAGACGGTAGCGAGACCCAGTACTTC. It is translated as CASSPDGSETQYF. This sequence joins TRBV7-9 and TRBJ2-5, with D unresolved. Looked up from germline, CDR1 is SEHNR and CDR2 is FQNEAQ (reference sequence). The V gene lost 5 bases and the J gene lost 5 bases, with 12 bases spanning the gap. The length of the CDR3 is 13 residues.

The chain is built from TRBV9 and TRBJ2-3; 8 bases align to TRBD2. V was pared by 3 bases and J by 0 bases, with 6 bases of the junction left unmatched. Germline V gene lookup returns CDR1 SGDLS and CDR2 YYNGEE. The CDR3 spans 16 residues. In DNA form, the CDR3 reads TGTGCCAGCAGCGGGGGAGCGGGAGCCAGCACAGATACGCAGTATTTT. This encodes CASSGGAGASTDTQYF.

With respect to this clone: With only one base between it and a far larger clone, this is likely a read error. Different DNA sequences within this sample yield the same CDR3. The chain has TRBV5-1 and TRBJ1-2; 7 bases line up with TRBD1. The CDR3 contains 15 residues. V lost 4 bases to trimming and J lost 4 bases; unmatched junction nucleotides: 10. Germline CDR1 reads SGHRS; CDR2 reads YFSETQ. CDR3 sequence: CASSPSPGTAYGYTF. CDR3 nucleotide sequence: TGCGCCAGCAGCCCGTCTCCCGGGACAGCCTATGGCTACACCTTC.

This chain links TRBV5-1 with TRBJ1-1; tentative D call: TRBD1 (6 bases). Trimming left V 0 bases short and J 0 bases short, with 9 bases between. The CDR3 spans 15 residues. Germline V gene sequence: CDR1 SGHRS, CDR2 YFSETQ. The CDR3 sequence is CASSLAGAMNTEAFF. In DNA form, the CDR3 reads TGCGCCAGCAGCTTGGCAGGGGCCATGAACACTGAAGCTTTCTTT.

The rearrangement links TRBV7-8 to TRBJ1-1; the D is unclear. This CDR3 is built from 14 residues. The germline V gene encodes CDR1 SGHVS and CDR2 FQNEAQ. V was clipped by 3 bases and J by 2 bases, with 10 bases between them. The DNA for the CDR3 is TGTGCCAGCAGCTTCGGGGAGTCTAACACTGAAGCTTTCTTT. Its protein is CASSFGESNTEAFF. Complete variable domain (other parts from reference TRBV7-8 and TRBJ1-1): GAGVSQSPRYKVAKRGQDVALRCDPISGHVSLFWYQQALGQGPEFLTYFQNEAQLDKSGLPSDRFFAERPEGSVSTLKIQRTQQEDSAVYLCASSFGESNTEAFFGQGTRLTVV.

This clone was found a few times. This chain connects TRBV2 to TRBJ2-3; 9 positions match TRBD2. Germline V gene lookup returns CDR1 SNHLY and CDR2 FYNNEI. The V and J ends lost 3 bases and 2 bases, in that order; junction bases with no gene match: 6. The CDR3 totals 16 residues. The CDR3 DNA sequence: TGTGCCAGCAGTGACGAGACTAGCGGAACCACAGATACGCAGTATTTT. Amino acids: CASSDETSGTTDTQYF.

This clone occurred a few times. This chain joins TRBV28 and TRBJ1-5; TRBD1 aligns across 9 bases. CDR3 size: 17 residues. The germline CDR1 and CDR2 sequences are MDHEN and SYDVKM. V dropped 3 bases and J dropped 0; count of bases not matched to a gene: 6. This CDR3 reads CASSLGQGPYSNQPQHF. CDR3 nucleotides: TGTGCCAGCAGTTTGGGACAGGGACCGTATAGCAATCAGCCCCAGCATTTT.